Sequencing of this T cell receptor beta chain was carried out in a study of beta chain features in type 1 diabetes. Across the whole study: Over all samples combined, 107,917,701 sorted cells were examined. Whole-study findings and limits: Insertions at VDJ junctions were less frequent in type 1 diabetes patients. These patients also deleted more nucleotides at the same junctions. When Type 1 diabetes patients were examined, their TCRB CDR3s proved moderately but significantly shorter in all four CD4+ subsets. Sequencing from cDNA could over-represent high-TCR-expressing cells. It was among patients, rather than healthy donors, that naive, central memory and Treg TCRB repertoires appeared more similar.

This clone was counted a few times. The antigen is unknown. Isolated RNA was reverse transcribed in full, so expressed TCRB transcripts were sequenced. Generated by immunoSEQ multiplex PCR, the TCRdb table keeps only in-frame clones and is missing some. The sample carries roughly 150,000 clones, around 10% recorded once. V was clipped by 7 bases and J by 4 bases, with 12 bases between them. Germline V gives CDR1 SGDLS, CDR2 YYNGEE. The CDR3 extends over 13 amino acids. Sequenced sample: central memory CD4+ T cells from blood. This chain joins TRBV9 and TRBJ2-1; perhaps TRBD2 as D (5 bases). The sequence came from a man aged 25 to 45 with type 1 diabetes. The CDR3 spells CASGREPYNEQFF. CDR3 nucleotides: TGTGCCAGCGGTAGGGAGCCTTACAATGAGCAGTTCTTC. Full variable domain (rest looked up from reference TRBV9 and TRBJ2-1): DSGVTQTPKHLITATGQRVTLRCSPRSGDLSVYWYQQSLDQGLQFLIQYYNGEERAKGNILERFSAQQFPDLHSELNLSSLELGDSALYFCASGREPYNEQFFGPGTRLTVL.